One and the same sample provided the 24 T cell receptor beta chains below, sequenced in a study of blood T cells in healthy people across ages (dated by TCRdb to between 2014 and 2017). The library was made by 5' RACE. Sequencing relied on an Illumina HiSeq 2500. A second roughly 7 to 11 cycle PCR used a sample-barcoded 5' primer and a J-beta primer mix. Starting from the raw public reads, TCRdb applied fastp trimming at Q25, assembled clones with MiXCR and retained in-frame beta chains. Records with the same CDR3 protein are collapsed into one entry carrying the most frequent genes and DNA. The sample table contains around 990,000 distinct CDR3 sequences; only one count was recorded for around 25% of them. About 0.72% of the sample is in the top ten clones. The data also belong to a second study, concerning T cells of mothers and their children.

The sample taken for sequencing was blood. The receptors derive from a girl between 2 and 10 years old in good health.

This clonotype was detected a few times. The chain joins TRBV29-1 to TRBJ2-1; D gene ambiguous. The CDR3 totals 13 residues. Per the germline V gene, CDR1 is SQVTM and CDR2 is ANQGSEA. Trimming shortened V by 6 bases and J by 6 bases, and 15 bases separated the two germline ends. In DNA, the CDR3 is TGCAGCGTCCTAGGTTTGGACGGCAATGAGCAGTTCTTC. Translating it yields CSVLGLDGNEQFF.

The rearrangement links TRBV5-1 to TRBJ2-7; 11 bases map to TRBD2. The J segment lost 2 bases and the V segment lost 2 bases, leaving 6 bases of the junction unmatched. The CDR3 covers 16 residues. Per germline, CDR1 SGHRS and CDR2 YFSETQ. The CDR3 protein is CASSFGTSGLAYEQYF. In DNA, the CDR3 is TGCGCCAGCAGCTTCGGGACTAGCGGCCTAGCCTACGAGCAGTACTTC.

The rearrangement joins TRBV11-2 to TRBJ2-1; 7 bases match TRBD1. The CDR3 sequence is 14 residues long. Trimming removed 4 bases from V and 7 bases from J; junction bases left unmatched: 7. Germline CDR1 reads SGHAT; CDR2 reads FQNNGV. The CDR3 DNA follows: TGTGCCAGCAGCTCCCTGGGACAGACGAATGAGCAGTTCTTC. This sequence encodes CASSSLGQTNEQFF.

The chain carries TRBV29-1 and TRBJ1-1; D unresolved. The CDR3 runs to 14 residues. Between the trimmed V and J ends, which lost 6 bases and 6 bases, there was a span of 20 bases. Germline V gene lookup returns CDR1 SQVTM and CDR2 ANQGSEA. The CDR3 DNA follows: TGCAGCGTGGAGTTAGACAAGGCCATTTCTGAAGCTTTCTTT. It translates to CSVELDKAISEAFF.

The chain links TRBV14 to TRBJ1-2; D call uncertain. This CDR3 region has 14 residues. V was cut by 6 bases and J by 4 bases, with 15 bases left in between. Looked up from germline, CDR1 is SGHDN and CDR2 is FVKESK. CDR3 nucleotide sequence: TGTGCCAGCAGTCGTGAAGGACCGACCTATGGCTACACCTTC. This encodes CASSREGPTYGYTF.

The chain recombines TRBV7-9 with TRBJ2-3; no clear D. CDR3 length equals 15 residues. Germline values: CDR1 SEHNR, CDR2 FQNEAQ (reference sequence). V was clipped by 6 bases and J by 0 bases, with 13 bases between them. Here the CDR3 reads CASSATDLSTDTQYF. CDR3 nucleotide sequence: TGTGCCAGCAGTGCGACGGATTTAAGCACAGATACGCAGTATTTT.

J is TRBJ2-5 and V is TRBV3-1, with D tentatively TRBD1 (6 bases). Germline-derived CDR1 and CDR2 are LGHDT and YNNKEL (reference sequence). V gave up 4 bases and J gave up 1 base, with 10 bases separating them. This CDR3 spans 14 amino acids. The CDR3 region has the DNA TGTGCCAGCAGCCTGGGACATACCCAAGAGACCCAGTACTTC. This gives the protein CASSLGHTQETQYF.

This clonotype occurred a few times. This chain joins TRBV28 and TRBJ2-5; tentatively, D is TRBD2 (7 bases). Germline loops: CDR1 MDHEN, CDR2 SYDVKM. The V and J ends lost 5 bases and 2 bases respectively, with 21 bases between them. The CDR3 totals 17 residues. Written as DNA, the CDR3 is TGTGCCAGCAGTGACTTAAGTACAGGGAGGGCACAAGAGACCCAGTACTTC. It translates to CASSDLSTGRAQETQYF.

This clonotype was seen a few times. The V and J genes are TRBV6-5 and TRBJ2-4; no reliable D call. The CDR3 spans 15 residues. Trimming left V 5 bases short and J 0 bases short, with 11 bases between. Germline assignment: CDR1 MNHEY and CDR2 SVGAGI. DNA for the CDR3: TGTGCCAGCAGTCCCTCTCCGTTAGCCAAAAACATTCAGTACTTC. Its protein is CASSPSPLAKNIQYF.

The table lists this clonotype with a few counts. The rearrangement links TRBV20-1 to TRBJ2-5, with D perhaps TRBD1 or TRBD2 (5 bases each). The DNA end is a closer match to TRBJ2-7, so the J assignment may be wrong. The length of the CDR3 is 13 residues. Germline V gene lookup returns CDR1 DFQATT and CDR2 SNEGSKA (reference sequence). CDR3 residues: CSAYSGTSYEQYF. For the CDR3, the DNA is TGCAGTGCCTACTCCGGGACCAGCTACGAGCAGTACTTC.

This clonotype was found a few times. The chain combines TRBV20-1 with TRBJ2-3; 8 bases line up with TRBD2. J was trimmed by 3 bases and V by 4 bases; bases with no gene match: 3. In germline, CDR1 is DFQATT, CDR2 SNEGSKA (reference sequence). The CDR3 totals 13 residues. CDR3 nucleotides: TGCAGTGCTATTAGCGGGACAACAGATACGCAGTATTTT. It encodes CSAISGTTDTQYF.

This chain links TRBV6-4 with TRBJ2-1, with 8 bases lining up with TRBD1. There are 13 residues in the CDR3. V gave up 5 bases and J gave up 9 bases; unmatched junction bases: 6. CDR1 is MRHNA, CDR2 SNTAGT, per germline. CDR3 DNA sequence: TGTGCCAGCAGTCAGCAGGGGGCTGGTGAGCAGTTCTTC. Protein product: CASSQQGAGEQFF.

The genes are TRBV20-1 and TRBJ1-2; D gene ambiguous. Germline V CDR1 and CDR2: DFQATT, SNEGSKA (reference sequence). The CDR3 consists of 14 residues. With 2 bases removed from V and 5 bases from J, the gap between germline ends came to 15 bases. The CDR3 region has the DNA TGCAGTGCTAGACCTCCCAAGAATCAATATGGCTACACCTTC. Protein: CSARPPKNQYGYTF.

The rearrangement joins TRBV19 to TRBJ2-5, with D maybe TRBD1 (6 bases). The assigned J gene may be wrong: the sequence end matches TRBJ2-7 better. This CDR3 contains 14 residues. Germline V CDR1 and CDR2: LNHDA, SQIVND (reference sequence). CDR3 in amino acids: CASSIRGQYYEQYF. In nucleotides, the CDR3 is TGTGCCAGTAGTATTCGCGGACAGTACTACGAGCAGTACTTC.

In this sample, this clonotype turned up a few times. V and J are TRBV10-3 and TRBJ2-5; D not certain. The length of the CDR3 is 15 residues. Germline assignment: CDR1 ENHRY and CDR2 SYGVKD. V was clipped by 8 bases and J by 0 bases, with 16 bases between them. CDR3 nucleotides: TGTGCCATCGACGAATCGGACGGCTACCAAGAGACCCAGTACTTC. It translates to CAIDESDGYQETQYF.

This sequence joins TRBV10-3 and TRBJ2-7; D unresolved. The CDR3 spans 12 residues. The germline V gene has CDR1 ENHRY and CDR2 SYGVKD. V lost 2 bases, J lost 6 bases, and 8 bases lay in between. In nucleotides, the CDR3 is TGTGCCATCAGTGAGAAGCCGGGCGAGCAGTACTTC. Translating it yields CAISEKPGEQYF.

This clonotype was seen a few times. The chain links TRBV12-3 or TRBV12-4 to TRBJ2-1; D is perhaps TRBD1 (6 bases). Matching the DNA end better, TRBJ2-7 makes the J call doubtful. This CDR3 is 13 amino acids long. This CDR3 reads CASSPQGLDEQYF. CDR3 nucleotides: TGTGCCAGCAGTCCTCAGGGGTTAGACGAGCAGTACTTC.

The chain combines TRBV29-1 with TRBJ2-5, with 7 bases aligning to TRBD2. The DNA end lines up better with TRBJ2-1; the J call may be wrong. The V gene's germline CDR1 is SQVTM and CDR2 ANQGSEA. CDR3 size: 15 residues. The CDR3 DNA sequence: TGCAGCGTTGAGGCGGGGGAGCGGGCCTACAATGAGCAGTTCTTC. This sequence encodes CSVEAGERAYNEQFF.

This clonotype was seen a few times. The rearrangement links TRBV12-3 or TRBV12-4 to TRBJ2-5; D gene ambiguous. V lost 3 bases, J lost 5 bases, and 10 bases lay in between. The CDR3 sequence is 13 residues long. The CDR3 sequence: CASSFNMGETQYF. CDR3 nucleotide sequence: TGTGCCAGCAGTTTTAATATGGGGGAGACCCAGTACTTC.

The CDR3 bases are TGTGCCAGCAGTGCCCTGGGGGTAGAGACCCAGTACTTC. It is translated as CASSALGVETQYF. The chain combines TRBV25-1 with TRBJ2-5; D may be TRBD1 or TRBD2 (5 bases each). The V end lost 4 bases, the J end lost 4 bases, and 10 bases lay between the germline ends. This CDR3 contains 13 residues. Per germline, CDR1 MGHDK and CDR2 SYGVNS.

The genes are TRBV12-3 or TRBV12-4 and TRBJ2-5; D not resolved. V was cut by 3 bases and J by 5 bases, with 10 bases left in between. The CDR3 is 13 amino acids. The CDR3 loop is CASSFSVIETQYF. CDR3 in DNA: TGTGCCAGCAGTTTTTCGGTTATCGAGACCCAGTACTTC.

The chain combines TRBV11-2 with TRBJ2-3, with D possibly matching TRBD2 (7 bases). Trimming stripped 3 bases from V and 3 bases from J, with 16 bases between. The CDR3 runs to 16 residues. Germline V CDR1 and CDR2: SGHAT, FQNNGV. The CDR3 loop is CASSFVPGGRTDTQYF. The DNA for the CDR3 is TGTGCCAGCAGCTTCGTCCCGGGGGGCCGGACAGATACGCAGTATTTT.

This rearrangement joins TRBV29-1 to TRBJ2-1; 8 bases agree with TRBD2. The length of the CDR3 is 13 residues. CDR1 SQVTM and CDR2 ANQGSEA come from the germline V gene. V was clipped by 2 bases and J by 8 bases; unmatched bases: 5. Here the CDR3 DNA reads TGCAGCGTTGAACCGGGAGGGTTCGATGAGCAGTTCTTC. Amino acids: CSVEPGGFDEQFF.

This clonotype was counted between two and nine times. The chain uses TRBV12-3 or TRBV12-4 and TRBJ2-7, with unresolved D. This CDR3 region has 12 residues. V dropped 5 bases and J dropped 3 bases, with 8 bases sitting between them. The CDR3, as DNA: TGTGCCAGCAGTCCAGAATACTACGAGCAGTACTTC. Translated: CASSPEYYEQYF.